This T cell receptor beta chain was recovered during a study of a mutant IDH1 vaccine in newly diagnosed glioma. As for the study in general: Of treated patients, approximately 60% were men and approximately 40% women, averaging around 40 years. Patients had received radiotherapy, temozolomide, or both previously, most receiving both.

This CDR3 spans 14 amino acids. The germline V and J ends were trimmed by 2 bases and 5 bases, with 12 bases remaining between them. Germline V CDR1 and CDR2: MNHNY, SVGAGI (reference sequence). The time point is: baseline, week 1 (first vaccination visit). The treatment denotes: pre-vaccination baseline after standard-of-care therapy. Clones were sequenced by immunoSEQ multiplex PCR, and TCRdb holds only the in-frame ones, with some missing. This sample has tens of thousands of clones, with roughly four fifths found just once. The sequencing here drew on PBMCs, taken from a glioma patient treated with radiotherapy, temozolomide or both. The V call is TRBV6-6, the J call TRBJ1-1, with a tentative D call TRBD1 (6 bases). This TCR was recovered from a woman in her forties or fifties with glioma. The CDR3 DNA is TGTGCCAGCAGTTACGCTACAGGGTCGACTGAAGCTTTCTTT. This gives the protein CASSYATGSTEAFF.